Sequencing of this TCR beta chain was carried out in a study of beta chain features in type 1 diabetes. Findings and caveats of the study: Within the patient group, naive, central memory and Treg TCRB repertoires appeared more similar to each other than within healthy donors.

This clone was picked up a small number of times. Its antigen is unidentified. On average, the one heparinised blood draw given by each donor was around 110 mL. CD45RO/CCR7/CD25/CD127/CD95/CD27 separated CD4+ naive, central memory, regulatory and stem cell-like memory cells by sorting. Purities in excess of 95% were seen in all sorted populations. Expressed TCRB transcripts were sequenced because the isolated RNA had all been reverse transcribed beforehand. Profiled with immunoSEQ multiplex PCR; TCRdb holds only in-frame clones, not every one. The sample holds around 430,000 clones, approximately 30% seen once. Per germline, CDR1 ENHRY and CDR2 SYGVKD. The V end lost 0 bases, the J end lost 2 bases, and 10 bases lay between the germline ends. This CDR3 region has 15 residues.

This sequence originates from a young man in good health. The material sequenced was naive CD4+ T cells from blood. This chain connects TRBV10-3 to TRBJ2-5; possibly TRBD2 for D (6 bases). The chain's CDR3 is CAISESRLEQETQYF. CDR3 bases: TGTGCCATCAGTGAGTCGAGACTAGAGCAAGAGACCCAGTACTTC.